The present TCR beta chain was sequenced within a study of shared clonotypes between healthy human individuals. Study-wide results and caveats: The low donor count limited represented genetic and exposure-history diversity.

Germline values: CDR1 GTSNPN, CDR2 SVGIG (reference sequence). Between the trimmed V and J ends, which lost 0 bases and 7 bases, there was a span of 13 bases. The CDR3 length is 15 residues. Concerning this clone: The antigen is not known.

Across several immunoSEQ plates, the genomic DNA of each subset was split evenly. Sequencing used immunoSEQ multiplex PCR; TCRdb keeps in-frame clones, though not all of them. The sample records millions of clones, over 85% being singletons. Researchers partitioned CD4+ cells into CD45RA+ naive and CD45RA-negative memory subsets. This clonotype was obtained from a man younger than 30 in good health. Some clones in this sample may be carry-over from other donors' samples. What was sequenced was naive CD4+ T cells from PBMCs. The subset is: CD45RA+ positively selected. The chain uses TRBV30 and TRBJ1-6, with D uncertain. This chain's CDR3 is CAWSVREVKNSPLHF. The CDR3 coding sequence is TGTGCCTGGAGTGTACGAGAGGTTAAAAATTCACCCCTCCACTTT.